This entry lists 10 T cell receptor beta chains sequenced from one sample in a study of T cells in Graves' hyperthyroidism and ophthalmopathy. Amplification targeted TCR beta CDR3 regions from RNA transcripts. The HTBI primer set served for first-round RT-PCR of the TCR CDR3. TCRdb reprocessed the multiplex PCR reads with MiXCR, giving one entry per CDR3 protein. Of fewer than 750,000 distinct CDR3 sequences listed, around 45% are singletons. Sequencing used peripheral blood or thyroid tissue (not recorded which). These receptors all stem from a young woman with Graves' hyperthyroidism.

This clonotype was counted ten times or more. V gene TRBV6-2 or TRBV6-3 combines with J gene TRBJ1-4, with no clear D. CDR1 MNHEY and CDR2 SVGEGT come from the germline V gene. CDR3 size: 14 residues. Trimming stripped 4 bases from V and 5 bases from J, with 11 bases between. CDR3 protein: CASSSGVRNEKLFF. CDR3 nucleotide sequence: TGTGCCAGCAGTTCTGGAGTGCGAAATGAAAAACTGTTTTTT.

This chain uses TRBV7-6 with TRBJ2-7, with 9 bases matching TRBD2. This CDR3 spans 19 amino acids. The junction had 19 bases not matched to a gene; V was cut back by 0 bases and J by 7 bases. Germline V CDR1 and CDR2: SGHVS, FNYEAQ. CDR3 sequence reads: CASSLAAVAGEIIYNEQYF. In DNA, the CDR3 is TGTGCCAGCAGCTTAGCGGCGGTAGCGGGAGAAATTATCTACAATGAGCAGTACTTC.

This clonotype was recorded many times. The CDR3 region has the DNA TGCAGTGCTAGAGATCCCAGGGGTGGTAATCAGCCCCAGCATTTT. It specifies CSARDPRGGNQPQHF. The genes are TRBV20-1 and TRBJ1-5, with D tentatively TRBD1 (6 bases). The germline V gene encodes CDR1 DFQATT and CDR2 SNEGSKA (reference sequence). Trimming stripped 0 bases from V and 4 bases from J, with 13 bases between. This CDR3 comprises 15 residues.

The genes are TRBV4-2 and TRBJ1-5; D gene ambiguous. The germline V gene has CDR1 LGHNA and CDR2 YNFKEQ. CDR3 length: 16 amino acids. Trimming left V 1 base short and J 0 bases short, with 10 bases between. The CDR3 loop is CASSQGGGDSNQPQHF. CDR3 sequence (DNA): TGTGCCAGCAGCCAAGGGGGAGGAGATAGCAATCAGCCCCAGCATTTT.

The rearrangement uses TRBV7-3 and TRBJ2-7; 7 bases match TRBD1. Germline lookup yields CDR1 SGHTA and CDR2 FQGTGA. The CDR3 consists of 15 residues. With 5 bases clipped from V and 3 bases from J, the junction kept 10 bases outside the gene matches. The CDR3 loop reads CASSQGGRTGYEQYF. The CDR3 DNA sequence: TGTGCCAGCAGCCAAGGGGGACGGACAGGCTACGAGCAGTACTTC.

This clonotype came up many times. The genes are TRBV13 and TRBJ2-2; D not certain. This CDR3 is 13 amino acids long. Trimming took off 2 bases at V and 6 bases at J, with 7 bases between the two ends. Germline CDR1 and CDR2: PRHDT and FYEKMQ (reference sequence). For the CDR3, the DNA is TGTGCCAGCAGCTTACGGGTTTCCGGGGAGCTGTTTTTT. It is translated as CASSLRVSGELFF.

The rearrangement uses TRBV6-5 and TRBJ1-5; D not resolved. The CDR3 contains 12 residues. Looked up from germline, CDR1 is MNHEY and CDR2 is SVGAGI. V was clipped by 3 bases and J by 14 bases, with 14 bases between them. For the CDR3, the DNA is TGTGCCAGCAGTTATGAGGGCTCCTACGAGCATTTT. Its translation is CASSYEGSYEHF.

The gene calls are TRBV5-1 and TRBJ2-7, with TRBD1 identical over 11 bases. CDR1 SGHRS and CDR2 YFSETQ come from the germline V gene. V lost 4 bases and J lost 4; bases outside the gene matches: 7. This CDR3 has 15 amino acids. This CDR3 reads CASSRDRGSFYEQYF. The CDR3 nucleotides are TGCGCCAGCAGCCGGGACAGGGGGAGTTTTTACGAGCAGTACTTC.

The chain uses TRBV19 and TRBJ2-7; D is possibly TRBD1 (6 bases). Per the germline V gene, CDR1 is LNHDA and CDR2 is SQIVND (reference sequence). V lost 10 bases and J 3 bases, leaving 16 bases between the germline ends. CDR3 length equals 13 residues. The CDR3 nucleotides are TGTGCCAACCGCGGACAGCTCTACTACGAGCAGTACTTC. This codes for CANRGQLYYEQYF.

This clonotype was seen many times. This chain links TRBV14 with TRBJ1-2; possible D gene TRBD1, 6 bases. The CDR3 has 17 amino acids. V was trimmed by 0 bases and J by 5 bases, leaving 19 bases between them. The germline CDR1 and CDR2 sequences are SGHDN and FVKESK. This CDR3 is CASSQDKPGDRGYGYTF. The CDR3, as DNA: TGTGCCAGCAGCCAAGATAAGCCAGGGGACCGTGGATATGGCTACACCTTC.